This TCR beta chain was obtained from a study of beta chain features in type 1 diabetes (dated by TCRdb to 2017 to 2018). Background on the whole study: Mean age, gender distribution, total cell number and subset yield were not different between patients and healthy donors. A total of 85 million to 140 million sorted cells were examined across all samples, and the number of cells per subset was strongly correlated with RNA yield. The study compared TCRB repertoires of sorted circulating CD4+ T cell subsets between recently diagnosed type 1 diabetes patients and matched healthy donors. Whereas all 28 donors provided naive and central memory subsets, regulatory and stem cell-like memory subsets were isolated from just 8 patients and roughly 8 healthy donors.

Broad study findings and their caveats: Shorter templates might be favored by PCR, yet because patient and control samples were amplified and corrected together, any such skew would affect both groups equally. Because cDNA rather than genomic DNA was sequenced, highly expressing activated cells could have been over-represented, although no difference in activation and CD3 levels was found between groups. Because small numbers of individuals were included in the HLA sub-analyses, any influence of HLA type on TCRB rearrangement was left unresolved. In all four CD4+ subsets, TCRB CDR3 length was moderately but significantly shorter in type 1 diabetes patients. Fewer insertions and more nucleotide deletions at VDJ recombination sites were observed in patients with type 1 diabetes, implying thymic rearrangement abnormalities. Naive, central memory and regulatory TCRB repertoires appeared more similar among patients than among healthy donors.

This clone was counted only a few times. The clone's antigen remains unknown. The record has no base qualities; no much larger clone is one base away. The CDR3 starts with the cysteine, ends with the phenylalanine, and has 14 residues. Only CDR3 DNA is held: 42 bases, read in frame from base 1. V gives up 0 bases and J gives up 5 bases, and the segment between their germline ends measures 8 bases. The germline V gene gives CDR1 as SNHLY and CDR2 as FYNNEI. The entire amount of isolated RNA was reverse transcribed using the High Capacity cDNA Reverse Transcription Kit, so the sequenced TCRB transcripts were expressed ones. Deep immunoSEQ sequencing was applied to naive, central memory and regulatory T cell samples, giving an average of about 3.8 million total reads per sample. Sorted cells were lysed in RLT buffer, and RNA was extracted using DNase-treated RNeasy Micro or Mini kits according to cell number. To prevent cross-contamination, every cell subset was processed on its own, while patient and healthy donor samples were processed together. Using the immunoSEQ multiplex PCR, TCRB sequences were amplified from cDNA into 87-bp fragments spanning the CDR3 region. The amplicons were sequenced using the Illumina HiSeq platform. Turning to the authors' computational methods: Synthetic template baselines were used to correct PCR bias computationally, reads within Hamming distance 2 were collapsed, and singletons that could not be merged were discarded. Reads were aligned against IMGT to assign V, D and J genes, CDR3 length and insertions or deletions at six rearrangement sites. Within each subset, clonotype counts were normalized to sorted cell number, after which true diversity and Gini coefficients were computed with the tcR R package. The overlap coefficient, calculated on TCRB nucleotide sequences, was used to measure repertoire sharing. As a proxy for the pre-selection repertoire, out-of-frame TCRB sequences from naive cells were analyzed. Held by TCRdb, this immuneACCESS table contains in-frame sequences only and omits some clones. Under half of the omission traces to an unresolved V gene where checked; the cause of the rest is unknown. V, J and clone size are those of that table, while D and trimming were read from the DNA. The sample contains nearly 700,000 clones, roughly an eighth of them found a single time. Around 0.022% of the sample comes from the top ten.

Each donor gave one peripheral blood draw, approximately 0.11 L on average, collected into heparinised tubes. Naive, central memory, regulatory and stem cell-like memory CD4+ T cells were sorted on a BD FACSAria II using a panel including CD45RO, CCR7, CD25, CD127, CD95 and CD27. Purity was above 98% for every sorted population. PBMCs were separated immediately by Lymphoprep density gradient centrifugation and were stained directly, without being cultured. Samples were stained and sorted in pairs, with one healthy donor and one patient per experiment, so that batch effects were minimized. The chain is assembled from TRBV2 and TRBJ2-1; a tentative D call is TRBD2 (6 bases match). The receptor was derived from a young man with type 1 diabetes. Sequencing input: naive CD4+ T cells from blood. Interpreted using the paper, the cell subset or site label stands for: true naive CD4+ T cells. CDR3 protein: CASSEASGDNEQFF. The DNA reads TGTGCCAGCAGTGAAGCGTCGGGGGACAATGAGCAGTTCTTC.